The clone carrying this T cell receptor beta chain was found a few times. Its target is not known. This entry belongs to a study of T cells after yellow fever vaccination. Study outcomes and limitations: Contaminants from the bulk population, in the form of abundant clonotypes, could be found in FACS-sorted repertoires. Post-booster reappearance was seen for most primary-vaccination clones (nearly 97% CD4, 88% CD8). CD4 and CD8 compartments shared a small share of clonotypes, likely from convergent recombination.

Making TCR cDNA involved 5'RACE template switching, which added UMIs and a universal primer site. TCRdb re-analysed the 5' RACE reads in MiXCR, keeping a single row per CDR3 protein. The table records under 600,000 distinct CDR3 sequences, roughly 13% of them present only once. The trim removed 2 bases at V and 1 base at J, leaving 3 bases unmatched. CDR3 length: 15 amino acids. The germline V gene has CDR1 SGDLS and CDR2 YYNGEE. The receptor comes from a man aged 30 to 45 who received the YFV17D yellow fever vaccine. The material sequenced was PBMCs, taken on the day of the yellow fever booster vaccination. V usage is TRBV9 and J usage is TRBJ2-5, with 9 bases matching TRBD2. In nucleotides, the CDR3 is TGTGCCAGCAGCGTCGCGGGAGGGATCCAAGAGACCCAGTACTTC. Its protein is CASSVAGGIQETQYF.